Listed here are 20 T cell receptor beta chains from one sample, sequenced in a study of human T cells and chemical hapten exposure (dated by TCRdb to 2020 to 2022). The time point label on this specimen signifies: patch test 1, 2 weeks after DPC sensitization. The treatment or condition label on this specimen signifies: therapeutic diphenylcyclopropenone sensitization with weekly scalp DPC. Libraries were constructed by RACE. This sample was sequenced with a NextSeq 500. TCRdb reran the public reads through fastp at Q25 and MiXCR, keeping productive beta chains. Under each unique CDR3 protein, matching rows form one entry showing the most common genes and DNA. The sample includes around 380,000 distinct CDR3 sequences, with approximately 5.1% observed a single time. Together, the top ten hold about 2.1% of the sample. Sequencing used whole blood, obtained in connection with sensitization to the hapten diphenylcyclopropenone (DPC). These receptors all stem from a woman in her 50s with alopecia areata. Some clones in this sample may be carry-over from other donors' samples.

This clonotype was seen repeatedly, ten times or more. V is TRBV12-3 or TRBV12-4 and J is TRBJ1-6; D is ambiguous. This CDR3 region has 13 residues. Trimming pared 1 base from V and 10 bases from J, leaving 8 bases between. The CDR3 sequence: CASSLGDRSPLHF. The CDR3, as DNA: TGTGCCAGCAGTTTAGGGGATCGATCACCCCTCCACTTT.

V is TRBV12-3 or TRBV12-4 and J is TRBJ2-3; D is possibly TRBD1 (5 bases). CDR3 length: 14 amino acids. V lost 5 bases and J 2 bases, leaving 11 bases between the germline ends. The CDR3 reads CASSLQESTDTQYF. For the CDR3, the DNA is TGTGCCAGCAGTCTACAGGAGTCCACAGATACGCAGTATTTT.

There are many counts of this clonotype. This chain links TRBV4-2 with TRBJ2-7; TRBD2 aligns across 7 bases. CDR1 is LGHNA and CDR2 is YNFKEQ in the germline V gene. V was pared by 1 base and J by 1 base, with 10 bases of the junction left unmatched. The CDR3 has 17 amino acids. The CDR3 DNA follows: TGTGCCAGCAGCCAAGGCCCGGCTAGCGGCAAATCCTACGAGCAGTACTTC. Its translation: CASSQGPASGKSYEQYF.

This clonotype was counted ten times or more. The CDR3 DNA is TGTGCCAGCAGCCCAACGGGAGGACCTCAAGAGACCCAGTACTTC. Translating it yields CASSPTGGPQETQYF. The rearrangement joins TRBV11-2 to TRBJ2-5, with 7 bases that match TRBD2. CDR3 size: 15 residues. The germline CDR1 and CDR2 sequences are SGHAT and FQNNGV. V lost 5 bases and J lost 2; bases outside the gene matches: 8. The whole variable domain, filled in from reference TRBV11-2 and TRBJ2-5, reads EAGVAQSPRYKIIEKRQSVAFWCNPISGHATLYWYQQILGQGPKLLIQFQNNGVVDDSQLPKDRFSAERLKGVDSTLKIQPAKLEDSAVYLCASSPTGGPQETQYFGPGTRLLVL.

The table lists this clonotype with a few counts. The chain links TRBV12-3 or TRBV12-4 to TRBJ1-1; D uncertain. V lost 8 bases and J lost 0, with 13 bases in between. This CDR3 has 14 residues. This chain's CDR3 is CASGTGNMNTEAFF. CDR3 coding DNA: TGTGCCAGCGGAACCGGGAACATGAACACTGAAGCTTTCTTT.

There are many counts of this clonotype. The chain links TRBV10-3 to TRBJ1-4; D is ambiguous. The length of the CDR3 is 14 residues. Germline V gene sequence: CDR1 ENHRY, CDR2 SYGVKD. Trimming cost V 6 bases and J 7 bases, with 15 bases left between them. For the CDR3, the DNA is TGTGCCATCAGGGGCGGCTCCGACCCTGAAAAACTGTTTTTT. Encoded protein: CAIRGGSDPEKLFF.

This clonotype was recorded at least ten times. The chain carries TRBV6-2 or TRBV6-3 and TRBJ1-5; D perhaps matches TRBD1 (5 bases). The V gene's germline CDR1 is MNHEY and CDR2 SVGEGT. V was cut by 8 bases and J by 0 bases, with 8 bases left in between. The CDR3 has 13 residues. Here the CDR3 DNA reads TGTGCCAGCTGGACAAGTAGCAATCAGCCCCAGCATTTT. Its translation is CASWTSSNQPQHF.

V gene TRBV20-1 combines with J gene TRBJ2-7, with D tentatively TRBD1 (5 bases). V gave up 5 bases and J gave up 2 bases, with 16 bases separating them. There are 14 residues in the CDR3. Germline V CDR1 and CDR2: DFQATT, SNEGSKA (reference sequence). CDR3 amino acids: CSAHPDRNPYEQYF. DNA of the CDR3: TGCAGTGCTCACCCCGACAGAAACCCCTACGAGCAGTACTTC.

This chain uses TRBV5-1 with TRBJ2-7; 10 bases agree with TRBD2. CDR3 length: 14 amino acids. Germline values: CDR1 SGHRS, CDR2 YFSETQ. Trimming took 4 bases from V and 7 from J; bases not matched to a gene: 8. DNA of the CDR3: TGCGCCAGCAGCGTGTCTAGCGGGAGTGGTGAGCAGTACTTC. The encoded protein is CASSVSSGSGEQYF.

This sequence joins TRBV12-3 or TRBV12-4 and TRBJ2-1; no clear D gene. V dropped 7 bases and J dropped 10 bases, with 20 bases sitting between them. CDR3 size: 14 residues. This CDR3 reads CASISSTLLGEQFF. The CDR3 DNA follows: TGTGCCAGCATCTCGTCGACCCTACTCGGGGAGCAGTTCTTC.

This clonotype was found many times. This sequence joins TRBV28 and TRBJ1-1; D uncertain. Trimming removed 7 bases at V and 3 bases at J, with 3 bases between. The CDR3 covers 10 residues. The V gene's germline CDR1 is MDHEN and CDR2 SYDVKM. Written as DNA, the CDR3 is TGTGCCAGCACCGACACTGAAGCTTTCTTT. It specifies CASTDTEAFF. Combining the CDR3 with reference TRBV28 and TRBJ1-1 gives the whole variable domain DVKVTQSSRYLVKRTGEKVFLECVQDMDHENMFWYRQDPGLGLRLIYFSYDVKMKEKGDIPEGYSVSREKKERFSLILESASTNQTSMYLCASTDTEAFFGQGTRLTVV.

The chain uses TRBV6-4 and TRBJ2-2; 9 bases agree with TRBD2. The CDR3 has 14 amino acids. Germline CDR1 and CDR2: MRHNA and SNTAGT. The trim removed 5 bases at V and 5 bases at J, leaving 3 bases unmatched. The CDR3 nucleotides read TGTGCCAGCAGTAGCGGGAGGTGGACCGGGGAGCTGTTTTTT. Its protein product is CASSSGRWTGELFF.

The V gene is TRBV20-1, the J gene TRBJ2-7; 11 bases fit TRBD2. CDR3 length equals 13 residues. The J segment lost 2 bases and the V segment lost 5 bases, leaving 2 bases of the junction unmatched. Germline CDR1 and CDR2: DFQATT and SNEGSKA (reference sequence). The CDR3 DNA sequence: TGCAGTGCTGGGACTAGCGGAGCCTACGAGCAGTACTTC. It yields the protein CSAGTSGAYEQYF.

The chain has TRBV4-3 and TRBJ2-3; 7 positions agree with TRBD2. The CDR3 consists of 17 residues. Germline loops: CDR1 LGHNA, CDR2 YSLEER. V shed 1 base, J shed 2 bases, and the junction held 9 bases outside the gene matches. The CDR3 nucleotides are TGCGCCAGCAGCCAAGCGGTAGGGCTAGCGGACACAGATACGCAGTATTTT. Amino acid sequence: CASSQAVGLADTDTQYF.

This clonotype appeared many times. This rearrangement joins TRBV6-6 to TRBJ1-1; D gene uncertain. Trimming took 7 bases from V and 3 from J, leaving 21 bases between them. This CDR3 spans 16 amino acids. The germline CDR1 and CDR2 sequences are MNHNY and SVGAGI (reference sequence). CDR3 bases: TGTGCCAGCATCCCCGGCCGAACGGAAAGGGACACTGAAGCTTTCTTT. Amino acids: CASIPGRTERDTEAFF.

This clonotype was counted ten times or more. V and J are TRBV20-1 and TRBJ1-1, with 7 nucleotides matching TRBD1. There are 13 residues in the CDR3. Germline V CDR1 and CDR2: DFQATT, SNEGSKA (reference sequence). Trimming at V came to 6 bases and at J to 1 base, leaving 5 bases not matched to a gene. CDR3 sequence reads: CSASGQPNTEAFF. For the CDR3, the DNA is TGCAGTGCCTCGGGACAGCCGAACACTGAAGCTTTCTTT.

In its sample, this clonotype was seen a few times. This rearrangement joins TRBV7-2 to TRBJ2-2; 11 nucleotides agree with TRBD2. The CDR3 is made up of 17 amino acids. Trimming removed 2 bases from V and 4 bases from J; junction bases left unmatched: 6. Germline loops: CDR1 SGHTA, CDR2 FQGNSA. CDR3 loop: CASSLSSGRPSTGELFF. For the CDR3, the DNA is TGTGCCAGCAGCTTATCTAGCGGGAGGCCGAGCACCGGGGAGCTGTTTTTT.

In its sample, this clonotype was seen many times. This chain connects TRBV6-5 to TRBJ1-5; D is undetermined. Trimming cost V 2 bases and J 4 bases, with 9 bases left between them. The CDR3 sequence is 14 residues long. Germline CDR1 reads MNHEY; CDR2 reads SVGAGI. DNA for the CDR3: TGTGCCAGCAGTTACCGGGGTGTGAATCAGCCCCAGCATTTT. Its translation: CASSYRGVNQPQHF.

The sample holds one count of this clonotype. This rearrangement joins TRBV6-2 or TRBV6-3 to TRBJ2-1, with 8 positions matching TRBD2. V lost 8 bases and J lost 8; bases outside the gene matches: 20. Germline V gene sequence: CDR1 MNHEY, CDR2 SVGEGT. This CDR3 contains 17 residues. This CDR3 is CASSRTKAGGTRDEQFF. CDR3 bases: TGTGCCAGCTCACGGACGAAGGCGGGGGGAACGAGGGATGAGCAGTTCTTC.

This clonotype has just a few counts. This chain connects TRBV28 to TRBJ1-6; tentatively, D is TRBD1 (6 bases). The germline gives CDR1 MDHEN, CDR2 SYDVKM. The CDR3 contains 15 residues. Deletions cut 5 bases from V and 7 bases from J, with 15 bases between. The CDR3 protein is CASSLTGPGNSPLHF. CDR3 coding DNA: TGTGCCAGCAGTCTAACAGGGCCGGGGAATTCACCCCTCCACTTT.